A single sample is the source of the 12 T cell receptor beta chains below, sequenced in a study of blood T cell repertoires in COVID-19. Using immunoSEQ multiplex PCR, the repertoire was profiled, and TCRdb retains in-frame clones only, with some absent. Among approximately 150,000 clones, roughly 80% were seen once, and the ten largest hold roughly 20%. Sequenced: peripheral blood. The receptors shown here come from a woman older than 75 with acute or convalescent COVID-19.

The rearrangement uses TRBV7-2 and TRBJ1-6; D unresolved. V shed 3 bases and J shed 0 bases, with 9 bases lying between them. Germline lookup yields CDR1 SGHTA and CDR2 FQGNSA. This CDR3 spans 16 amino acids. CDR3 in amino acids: CASSFGGSSYNSPLHF. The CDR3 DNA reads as TGTGCCAGCAGCTTTGGCGGAAGCTCCTATAATTCACCCCTCCACTTT.

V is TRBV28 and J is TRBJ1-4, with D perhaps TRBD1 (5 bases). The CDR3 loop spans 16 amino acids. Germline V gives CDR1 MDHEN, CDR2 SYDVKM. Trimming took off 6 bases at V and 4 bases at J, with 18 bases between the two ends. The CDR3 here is CASRQQGGSNNEKLFF. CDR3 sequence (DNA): TGTGCCAGCAGGCAGCAGGGCGGATCTAATAATGAAAAACTGTTTTTT.

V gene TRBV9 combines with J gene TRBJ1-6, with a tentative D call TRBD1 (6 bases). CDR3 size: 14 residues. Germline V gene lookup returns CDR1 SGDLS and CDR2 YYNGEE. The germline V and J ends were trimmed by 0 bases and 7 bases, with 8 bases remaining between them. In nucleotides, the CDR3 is TGTGCCAGCAGCGTAGACCAGGGGAATTCACCCCTCCACTTT. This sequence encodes CASSVDQGNSPLHF.

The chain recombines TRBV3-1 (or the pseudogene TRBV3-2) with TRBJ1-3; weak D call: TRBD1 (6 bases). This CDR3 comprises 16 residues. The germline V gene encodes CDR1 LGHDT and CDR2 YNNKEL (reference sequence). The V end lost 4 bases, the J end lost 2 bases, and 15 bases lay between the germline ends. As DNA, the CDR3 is TGTGCCAGCAGCCCAAGGGGAGGGGGGCCTGGAAACACCATATATTTT. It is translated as CASSPRGGGPGNTIYF.

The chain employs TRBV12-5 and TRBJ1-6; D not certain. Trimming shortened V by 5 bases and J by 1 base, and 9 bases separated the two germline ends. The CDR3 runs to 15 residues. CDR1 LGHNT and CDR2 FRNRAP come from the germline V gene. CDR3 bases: TGTGCTAGTGGTCAATTCAGGTCCTATAATTCACCCCTCCACTTT. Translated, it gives CASGQFRSYNSPLHF.

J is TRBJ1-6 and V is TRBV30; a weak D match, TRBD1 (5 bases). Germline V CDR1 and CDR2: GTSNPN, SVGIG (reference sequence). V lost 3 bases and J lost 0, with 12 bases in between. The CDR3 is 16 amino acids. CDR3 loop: CAWRDTTGSYNSPLHF. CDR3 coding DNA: TGTGCCTGGAGGGACACCACGGGCTCCTATAATTCACCCCTCCACTTT.

DNA of the CDR3: TGTGCCAGCAGCTCCAAGCGGGAGGCTCTCACTTATACGCAGTATTTT. It encodes CASSSKREALTYTQYF. This sequence joins TRBV7-9 and TRBJ2-3, with 9 positions matching TRBD2. The CDR3 runs 16 residues. V lost 4 bases, J lost 7 bases, and 12 bases stayed unmatched. Per germline, CDR1 SEHNR and CDR2 FQNEAQ (reference sequence).

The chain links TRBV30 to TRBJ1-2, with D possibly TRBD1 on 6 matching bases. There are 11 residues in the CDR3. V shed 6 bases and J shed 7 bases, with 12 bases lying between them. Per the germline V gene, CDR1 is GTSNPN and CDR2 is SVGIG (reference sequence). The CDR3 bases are TGTGCCTGCGGGACAACGGGTGGCTACACCTTC. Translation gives CACGTTGGYTF. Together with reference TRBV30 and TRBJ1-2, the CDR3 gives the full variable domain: SQTIHQWPATLVQPVGSPLSLECTVEGTSNPNLYWYRQAAGRGLQLLFYSVGIGQISSEVPQNLSASRPQDRQFILSSKKLLLSDSGFYLCACGTTGGYTFGSGTRLTVV.

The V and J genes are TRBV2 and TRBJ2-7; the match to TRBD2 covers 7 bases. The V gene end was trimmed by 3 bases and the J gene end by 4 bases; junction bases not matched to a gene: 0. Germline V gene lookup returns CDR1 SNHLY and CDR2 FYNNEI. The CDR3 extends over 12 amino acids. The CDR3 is CASSDSGYEQYF. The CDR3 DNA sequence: TGTGCCAGCAGTGATAGCGGGTACGAGCAGTACTTC.

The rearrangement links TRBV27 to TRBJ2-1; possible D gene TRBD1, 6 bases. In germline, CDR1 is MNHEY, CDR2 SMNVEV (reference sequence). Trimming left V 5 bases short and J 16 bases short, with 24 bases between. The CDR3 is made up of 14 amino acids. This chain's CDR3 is CASSPRGTTYPYFF. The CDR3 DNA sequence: TGTGCCAGCAGTCCGAGGGGGACCACTTACCCCTACTTCTTC.

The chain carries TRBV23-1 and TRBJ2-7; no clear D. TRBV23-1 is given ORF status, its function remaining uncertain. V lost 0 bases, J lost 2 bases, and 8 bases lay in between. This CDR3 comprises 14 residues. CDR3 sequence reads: CASSQSSPAYEQYF. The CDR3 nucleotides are TGCGCCAGCAGTCAATCATCGCCGGCCTACGAGCAGTACTTC.

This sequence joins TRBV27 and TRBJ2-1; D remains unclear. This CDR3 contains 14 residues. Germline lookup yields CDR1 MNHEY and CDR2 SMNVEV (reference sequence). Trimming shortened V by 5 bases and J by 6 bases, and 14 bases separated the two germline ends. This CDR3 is CASSPNPGRNEQFF. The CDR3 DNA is TGTGCCAGCAGTCCGAACCCAGGCCGCAATGAGCAGTTCTTC.